The 3 T cell receptor beta chains below come from one sample, sequenced in a study of shared clonotypes between healthy human individuals. TCRdb keeps only in-frame clones here, not all; method: immunoSEQ multiplex PCR. In the table there are some 900,000 clones, about three quarters of which are singletons. The sample was memory CD4+ T cells sorted from blood. Subset given: CD45RA-negative fraction. These receptor sequences come from a man aged 18 to 30 in good health.

This clone has only a few counts. The gene calls are TRBV19 and TRBJ1-1; the D is unclear. Germline CDR1 reads LNHDA; CDR2 reads SQIVND (reference sequence). This CDR3 is built from 15 residues. V was cut by 5 bases and J by 0 bases, with 13 bases left in between. The CDR3 sequence: CASSSVGTLNTEAFF. The CDR3 nucleotides are TGTGCCAGTAGTTCTGTGGGAACTCTGAACACTGAAGCTTTCTTT. Together with reference TRBV19 and TRBJ1-1, the CDR3 gives the full variable domain: DGGITQSPKYLFRKEGQNVTLSCEQNLNHDAMYWYRQDPGQGLRLIYYSQIVNDFQKGDIAEGYSVSREKKESFPLTVTSAQKNPTAFYLCASSSVGTLNTEAFFGQGTRLTVV.

In this sample, this clone turned up a few times. The J gene is TRBJ2-7, the V gene TRBV27; 9 bases are a match to TRBD2. Germline CDR1 and CDR2: MNHEY and SMNVEV (reference sequence). The CDR3 length is 18 residues. The V and J ends lost 10 bases and 1 base, in that order; junction bases with no gene match: 20. The CDR3 bases are TGTGCCACCTCGTTTCGGGCTAGCGGGATGGAAAGGTCCTACGAGCAGTACTTC. It is translated as CATSFRASGMERSYEQYF.

The CDR3 reads CASSLGQGWDTEAFF. In DNA form, the CDR3 reads TGTGCCAGCAGCTTAGGGCAGGGTTGGGACACTGAAGCTTTCTTT. This sequence joins TRBV7-9 and TRBJ1-1, with D perhaps matching TRBD1 (5 bases). CDR3 length equals 15 residues. Germline CDR1 reads SEHNR; CDR2 reads FQNEAQ (reference sequence). The V and J ends lost 1 base and 3 bases respectively, with 12 bases between them.